This T cell receptor beta chain is from a study of human thymus T cells. Points from the study as a whole: V and J genes seemed to be used with bias in thymic and blood repertoires.

To note about this clone: Its antigen is unknown.

CDR3 length equals 12 residues. The germline V gene encodes CDR1 MNHNS and CDR2 SASEGT. V lost 6 bases, J lost 6 bases, and 8 bases lay in between. Thymic samples were excised during corrective heart operations. Corrective surgery for congenital heart defects was being performed on the healthy Finnish infants who were the donors. Profiling relied on immunoSEQ multiplex PCR, and the TCRdb table lists in-frame clones only, not all of them. The sample yields some 130,000 clones, around 94% seen once. The chain has TRBV6-1 and TRBJ2-2; no definite D call. The receptor was derived from a boy younger than two with a congenital heart defect but otherwise immunologically healthy. Sequenced: thymus tissue. The chain's CDR3 is CASRVAAGELFF. CDR3 DNA sequence: TGTGCCAGCAGAGTGGCGGCCGGGGAGCTGTTTTTT.